The source of this TCR beta chain is a study of cytomegalovirus exposure and HLA in healthy donors. Study summary: From donors who were HLA-typed, an early data release held 65 million to 85 million unique TCRs.

Notes on the study in general: Sequencing had likely introduced a cluster of highly shared sequence variants as an artifact.

These donors counted as nominally healthy when sampled, but unrecorded immune exposures were likely. Worth noting for this clone: What it binds is not known.

CDR1 SGHTA and CDR2 FQGTGA come from the germline V gene. Trimming stripped 0 bases from V and 8 bases from J, with 14 bases between. CDR3 length: 15 amino acids. Amplification used 60 Vbeta primers and 13 Jbeta primers. Libraries were prepared by immunoSEQ multiplex PCR; TCRdb keeps only in-frame clonotypes and omits some of them. The sample has over 100,000 clones, 8% to 9.5% seen once; the top ten hold 5% to 7%. The sequenced sample was PBMCs. This chain uses TRBV7-3 with TRBJ2-1, with D maybe TRBD1 (5 bases). The receptor was isolated from a man aged 40-49 years in good health and CMV-seronegative. This CDR3 is CASSLTLTGEDEQFF. Written as DNA, the CDR3 is TGTGCCAGCAGCTTAACCCTAACAGGAGAGGATGAGCAGTTCTTC. Combining the CDR3 with reference TRBV7-3 and TRBJ2-1 gives the whole variable domain GAGVSQTPSNKVTEKGKYVELRCDPISGHTALYWYRQSLGQGPEFLIYFQGTGAADDSGLPNDRFFAVRPEGSVSTLKIQRTERGDSAVYLCASSLTLTGEDEQFFGPGTRLTVL.